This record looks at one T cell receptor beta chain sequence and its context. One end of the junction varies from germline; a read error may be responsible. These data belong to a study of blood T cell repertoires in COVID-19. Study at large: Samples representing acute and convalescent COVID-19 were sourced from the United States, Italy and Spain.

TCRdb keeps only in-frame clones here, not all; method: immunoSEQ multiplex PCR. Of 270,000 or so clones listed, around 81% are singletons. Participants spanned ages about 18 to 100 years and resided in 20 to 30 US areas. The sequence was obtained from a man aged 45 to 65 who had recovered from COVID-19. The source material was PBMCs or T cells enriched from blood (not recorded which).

For the CDR3, the DNA is TGTGCTAGCAGCCGGTTACCGCCAGGGGCCGACAATGAGCAGTTCTTC. This encodes CASSRLPPGADNEQFF. The chain uses TRBV7-7 and TRBJ2-1; possibly TRBD1 for D (6 bases). The CDR3 spans 16 residues. The germline gives CDR1 SSHAT, CDR2 FNYEAQ (reference sequence).